This entry describes one TCR beta chain. Its antigen remains unidentified. TCR alpha and TCR beta cDNA libraries with sample barcodes and UMIs came from 5'RACE using constant-segment primers. TCRdb reanalysed the 5' RACE reads using MiXCR and keeps one entry per CDR3 protein. This table has about 150,000 distinct CDR3 sequences, 14% appearing once. The sample belongs to a study of T-cell memory formation after mild COVID-19. Study conclusions and caveats: The study detected some responding clones in pre-infection memory, suggesting cross-reactive memory joined. In second-wave clones peaking day 37, SARS-CoV-2 specificity remained unconfirmed.

Germline CDR1 and CDR2: SEHNR and FQNEAQ (reference sequence). The V gene end was trimmed by 5 bases and the J gene end by 3 bases; junction bases not matched to a gene: 9. The CDR3 spans 16 residues. This chain uses TRBV7-9 with TRBJ2-1; the match to TRBD2 covers 8 bases. The sample comprised PBMCs or a T cell subset sorted from them (not recorded which). The origin of this receptor is an adult woman who had mild COVID-19 (a few samples of this study predate the infection). Cell type and time point are not known. Here the CDR3 reads CASSRLLAESYNEQFF. CDR3 DNA: TGTGCCAGCAGCCGATTACTAGCGGAGAGCTACAATGAGCAGTTCTTC.